Following are 7 T cell receptor beta chains from one sample sequenced in a study of shared clonotypes between healthy human individuals. Clones were read by immunoSEQ multiplex PCR, and TCRdb kept only the in-frame ones, dropping some. The table includes roughly 1 million clones, about 84% detected once. Sequenced sample: memory CD4+ T cells from PBMCs. Subset: CD45RA-negative fraction. Receptors originate from a man aged 18-30 years in good health. Some clones in this sample may be carry-over from other donors' samples.

The chain is built from TRBV30 and TRBJ1-5; D uncertain. CDR3 length: 13 amino acids. V lost 3 bases, J lost 3 bases, and 9 bases lay in between. Germline CDR1 GTSNPN, CDR2 SVGIG (reference sequence). The CDR3 sequence: CAWSRENNQPQHF. The CDR3, as DNA: TGTGCCTGGAGCCGGGAGAACAATCAGCCCCAGCATTTT.

V gene TRBV6-6 combines with J gene TRBJ1-2, with D possibly TRBD1 on 6 matching bases. The CDR3 has 15 amino acids. V lost 7 bases to trimming and J lost 6 bases, with 21 bases between them. Germline V gives CDR1 MNHNY, CDR2 SVGAGI (reference sequence). The CDR3 sequence is CASTEKYQGRDGYTF. The CDR3 DNA is TGTGCCAGCACCGAGAAGTATCAGGGGAGGGATGGCTACACCTTC.

This clone was observed many times. V is TRBV29-1 and J is TRBJ2-3; D is possibly TRBD1 or TRBD2 (5 bases each). Trimming pared 1 base from V and 4 bases from J, leaving 12 bases between. This CDR3 has 14 amino acids. CDR1 is SQVTM and CDR2 is ANQGSEA in the germline V gene. The CDR3 bases are TGCAGCGTTGAAGGGGGGTTCGAGGCAGATACGCAGTATTTT. Amino acid sequence: CSVEGGFEADTQYF.

The chain joins TRBV30 to TRBJ1-6; TRBD1 is a possible D gene (5 bases). This CDR3 region has 14 residues. Germline CDR1 is GTSNPN and CDR2 is SVGIG (reference sequence). The V gene lost 0 bases and the J gene lost 8 bases, with 11 bases spanning the gap. The CDR3 region is CAWSVGGGDSPLHF. The DNA for the CDR3 is TGTGCCTGGAGTGTCGGGGGTGGGGATTCACCCCTCCACTTT.

This clone was detected ten times or more. The chain couples TRBV5-1 to TRBJ2-5, with 13 bases that match TRBD2. J was trimmed by 5 bases and V by 4 bases; bases with no gene match: 8. The CDR3 contains 16 residues. Germline V gene lookup returns CDR1 SGHRS and CDR2 YFSETQ. Here the CDR3 reads CASSPGLAGIGETQYF. CDR3 DNA sequence: TGCGCCAGCAGCCCGGGACTAGCGGGAATAGGGGAGACCCAGTACTTC.

The chain joins TRBV6-5 to TRBJ2-1; 8 nucleotides line up with TRBD2. V lost 0 bases, J lost 6 bases, and 4 bases stayed unmatched. CDR1 and CDR2 (germline): MNHEY, SVGAGI. CDR3 length equals 15 residues. CDR3 sequence reads: CASSYSVAGINEQFF. CDR3 nucleotide sequence: TGTGCCAGCAGTTACTCTGTAGCGGGGATCAATGAGCAGTTCTTC.

This rearrangement joins TRBV5-1 to TRBJ2-2; 7 nucleotides line up with TRBD1. After removal of 2 bases from V and 8 bases from J, the junction contained 9 bases not matched to a gene. This CDR3 is built from 15 residues. In germline, CDR1 is SGHRS, CDR2 YFSETQ. The CDR3 spells CASSFSIGQAGELFF. In DNA, the CDR3 is TGCGCCAGCAGCTTTTCAATAGGACAGGCTGGGGAGCTGTTTTTT.